The 18 T cell receptor beta chains given below trace back to one sample, sequenced in a study of blood T cells in healthy people across ages. Combining a sample-barcoded 5' primer with a J-beta primer mix, a second PCR ran for roughly 7 to 12 cycles. TCRdb reprocessed the 5' RACE reads with MiXCR, giving one entry per CDR3 protein. The sample contains some 1 million distinct CDR3 sequences, roughly 45% of which appear only once. The sample taken for sequencing was blood. The receptors originated from a woman in her sixties or seventies in good health.

The chain employs TRBV4-2 and TRBJ1-6, with D possibly TRBD1 on 5 matching bases. This CDR3 is 16 amino acids long. Trimming took 4 bases from V and 5 from J, leaving 15 bases between them. Germline CDR1 is LGHNA and CDR2 is YNFKEQ. The CDR3 protein is CASSPRPGDHNSPLHF. The CDR3 DNA follows: TGTGCCAGCAGCCCCCGCCCGGGGGATCATAATTCACCCCTCCACTTT.

V usage is TRBV27 and J usage is TRBJ1-1; no firm D call. Deletions cut 1 base from V and 6 bases from J, with 15 bases between. The CDR3 consists of 15 residues. The germline V gene has CDR1 MNHEY and CDR2 SMNVEV (reference sequence). CDR3 residues: CASSLYPRRTPEAFF. Here the CDR3 DNA reads TGTGCCAGCAGTTTATACCCCAGGCGGACTCCTGAAGCTTTCTTT.

The chain carries TRBV3-1 and TRBJ2-3; the match to TRBD2 covers 9 bases. The junction had 10 bases not matched to a gene; V was cut back by 0 bases and J by 6 bases. The length of the CDR3 is 17 residues. Per germline, CDR1 LGHDT and CDR2 YNNKEL (reference sequence). The CDR3 DNA reads as TGTGCCAGCAGCCAAGATCCGGCGGGAGGGCCCTTTGATACGCAGTATTTT. This translates into CASSQDPAGGPFDTQYF.

This sequence joins TRBV5-1 and TRBJ2-7; 7 bases are shared with TRBD1. This CDR3 has 14 amino acids. J lost 2 bases, V lost 2 bases, and 4 bases had no gene match. Germline V gives CDR1 SGHRS, CDR2 YFSETQ. The CDR3 region is CASSLTGAPYEQYF. The CDR3 DNA reads as TGCGCCAGCAGCTTAACAGGGGCCCCCTACGAGCAGTACTTC.

The chain carries TRBV7-3 and TRBJ2-1; 10 bases are a match to TRBD2. V lost 5 bases, J lost 7 bases, and 11 bases stayed unmatched. The CDR3 has 16 amino acids. The germline V gene encodes CDR1 SGHTA and CDR2 FQGTGA. The CDR3 loop reads CASSKEAGGPLNEQFF. Here the CDR3 DNA reads TGTGCCAGCAGCAAAGAAGCGGGAGGGCCTCTTAATGAGCAGTTCTTC.

This sequence joins TRBV12-3 or TRBV12-4 and TRBJ1-2; D perhaps matches TRBD1 (5 bases). The CDR3 totals 13 residues. V lost 2 bases, J lost 8 bases, and 12 bases lay in between. CDR3 loop: CASSLITGQGYTF. The CDR3 DNA follows: TGTGCCAGCAGTTTAATCACAGGTCAGGGCTACACCTTC.

This clonotype was seen only a few times. The CDR3 reads CASSFPTQASGGETQYF. For the CDR3, the DNA is TGTGCCAGCAGTTTTCCCACCCAGGCTAGCGGAGGGGAGACCCAGTACTTC. The J gene is TRBJ2-5, the V gene TRBV28, with 7 nucleotides matching TRBD2. V was clipped by 3 bases and J by 5 bases; unmatched bases: 15. Germline values: CDR1 MDHEN, CDR2 SYDVKM. The CDR3 contains 17 residues.

The chain recombines TRBV7-8 with TRBJ1-4; D unclear. This CDR3 comprises 15 residues. V was shortened by 5 bases and J by 1 base, with 11 bases between the two germline ends. The germline CDR1 and CDR2 sequences are SGHVS and FQNEAQ. CDR3 in amino acids: CASSPADRTNEKLFF. The DNA for the CDR3 is TGTGCCAGCAGCCCAGCGGACCGAACTAATGAAAAACTGTTTTTT. The full variable domain, rest sourced from reference TRBV7-8 and TRBJ1-4, is GAGVSQSPRYKVAKRGQDVALRCDPISGHVSLFWYQQALGQGPEFLTYFQNEAQLDKSGLPSDRFFAERPEGSVSTLKIQRTQQEDSAVYLCASSPADRTNEKLFFGSGTQLSVL.

The chain employs TRBV12-3 or TRBV12-4 and TRBJ2-3; D is unresolved. The CDR3 is made up of 12 amino acids. V was shortened by 6 bases and J by 4 bases, with 8 bases between the two germline ends. The CDR3 loop is CASRVPPDTQYF. DNA for the CDR3: TGTGCCAGCAGAGTCCCCCCAGATACGCAGTATTTT.

This clonotype was seen only a few times. The chain carries TRBV7-2 and TRBJ2-1, with a weak D call TRBD2 (5 bases). V gave up 5 bases and J gave up 2 bases, with 10 bases separating them. CDR1 and CDR2 from the germline V gene are SGHTA and FQGNSA. CDR3 length: 14 residues. The CDR3 loop reads CASSRGRTYNEQFF. CDR3 nucleotides: TGTGCCAGCAGCCGCGGGCGGACCTACAATGAGCAGTTCTTC.

The chain couples TRBV10-3 to TRBJ2-5; a possible D gene is TRBD2 (6 bases). The assigned J gene may be wrong: the sequence end matches TRBJ2-7 better. In germline, CDR1 is ENHRY, CDR2 SYGVKD. The CDR3 has 13 amino acids. For the CDR3, the DNA is TGTGCCATCCTCGGGACTCTAACCTACGAGCAGTACTTC. This gives the protein CAILGTLTYEQYF.

The chain carries TRBV7-8 and TRBJ2-7; no clear D. Germline assignment: CDR1 SGHVS and CDR2 FQNEAQ. The V gene lost 2 bases and the J gene lost 4 bases, with 15 bases spanning the gap. The CDR3 contains 15 residues. The CDR3 DNA reads as TGTGCCAGCAGCTTAAGCTCGACAAGATCGTACGAGCAGTACTTC. Its translation: CASSLSSTRSYEQYF.

This clonotype was seen more than once but under ten times. The chain joins TRBV9 to TRBJ1-2; 10 bases map to TRBD1. Looked up from germline, CDR1 is SGDLS and CDR2 is YYNGEE. With V trimmed by 0 bases and J by 7 bases, 15 bases remained unmatched. The CDR3 runs to 18 residues. The CDR3 DNA sequence: TGTGCCAGCAGCGTAGATCAGGAAGGGGACAGGGGCCATGTTGGCTACACCTTC. The encoded protein is CASSVDQEGDRGHVGYTF.

This sequence joins TRBV10-2 and TRBJ2-7; TRBD1 matches 10 bases. After removal of 3 bases from V and 3 bases from J, the junction contained 2 bases not matched to a gene. Germline V gene lookup returns CDR1 WSHSY and CDR2 SAAADI. The CDR3 has 14 residues. CDR3 bases: TGCGCCAGCAGTGAAAGGACAGGGGGCTACGAGCAGTACTTC. Translated, it gives CASSERTGGYEQYF.

This chain uses TRBV6-5 with TRBJ2-7, with D possibly TRBD2 on 5 matching bases. The CDR3 covers 15 residues. In germline, CDR1 is MNHEY, CDR2 SVGAGI. The V gene lost 1 base and the J gene lost 1 base, with 11 bases spanning the gap. This chain's CDR3 is CASSYWADSSYEQYF. Here the CDR3 DNA reads TGTGCCAGCAGTTACTGGGCGGACTCGTCCTACGAGCAGTACTTC.

This chain joins TRBV27 and TRBJ2-7; D may be TRBD1 or TRBD2 (5 bases each). Germline V gene sequence: CDR1 MNHEY, CDR2 SMNVEV (reference sequence). The CDR3 covers 13 residues. The ends were cut back, 4 bases at V and 3 bases at J, with 10 bases in the middle. CDR3 in amino acids: CASSWGGLYEQYF. For the CDR3, the DNA is TGTGCCAGCAGTTGGGGCGGGCTCTACGAGCAGTACTTC.

The chain uses TRBV20-1 and TRBJ2-3, with 8 bases matching TRBD1. Germline assignment: CDR1 DFQATT and CDR2 SNEGSKA (reference sequence). The CDR3 spans 18 residues. With V trimmed by 1 base and J by 0 bases, 12 bases remained unmatched. DNA for the CDR3: TGCAGTGCTAGAGGCGGACAGGGTTTTTCCTCTAGCACAGATACGCAGTATTTT. Translation gives CSARGGQGFSSSTDTQYF.

The rearrangement links TRBV28 to TRBJ2-3; 9 nucleotides agree with TRBD1. J was trimmed by 5 bases and V by 7 bases; bases with no gene match: 4. CDR3 length: 13 amino acids. In germline, CDR1 is MDHEN, CDR2 SYDVKM. CDR3 amino acids: CASKGTGRDTQYF. CDR3 in DNA: TGTGCCAGCAAGGGGACAGGGAGAGATACGCAGTATTTT.